This entry lists 31 T cell receptor beta chains sequenced from one sample in a study of blood T cell repertoires in COVID-19. Sequencing was performed with immunoSEQ multiplex PCR; in TCRdb, only in-frame clones are kept and a portion is missing. This table holds 250,000 to 300,000 clones, approximately 81% found once. The sequencing sample was made of PBMCs or T cells enriched from blood (not recorded which). The source of these receptors is a woman aged 50 to 60 who had been exposed to COVID-19.

This rearrangement joins TRBV3-1 (or the pseudogene TRBV3-2) to TRBJ1-2; a possible D gene is TRBD1 (6 bases). Looked up from germline, CDR1 is LGHDT and CDR2 is YNNKEL (reference sequence). This CDR3 spans 11 amino acids. The germline V and J ends were trimmed by 8 bases and 6 bases, with 10 bases remaining between them. The CDR3 DNA reads TGTGCCAGCTGGGGGCGGGATGGCTACACCTTC. Amino acids: CASWGRDGYTF.

The chain carries TRBV6-5 and TRBJ2-1, with unresolved D. Germline CDR1 reads MNHEY; CDR2 reads SVGAGI. V lost 2 bases and J 6 bases, leaving 5 bases between the germline ends. The CDR3 has 12 residues. In DNA, the CDR3 is TGTGCCAGCAGTTACGCAGGCAATGAGCAGTTCTTC. It is translated as CASSYAGNEQFF.

This clone occurred once. The chain is built from TRBV13 and TRBJ1-6; no firm D call. V was clipped by 0 bases and J by 2 bases, with 11 bases between them. In germline, CDR1 is PRHDT, CDR2 FYEKMQ (reference sequence). This CDR3 has 17 residues. CDR3 residues: CASSLGGGIAYNSPLHF. The CDR3 region has the DNA TGTGCCAGCAGCTTAGGCGGAGGGATCGCCTATAATTCACCCCTCCACTTT.

V gene TRBV10-2 combines with J gene TRBJ1-2, with D perhaps TRBD1 (5 bases). CDR1 and CDR2 from the germline V gene are WSHSY and SAAADI. V gave up 3 bases and J gave up 4 bases, with 9 bases separating them. The CDR3 is made up of 13 amino acids. The CDR3 coding sequence is TGCGCCAGCAGTGAAGGGGTCGGCTATGGCTACACCTTC. Amino acid sequence: CASSEGVGYGYTF.

The genes are TRBV6-2 or TRBV6-3 and TRBJ1-5, with 7 positions matching TRBD1. Trimming at V came to 6 bases and at J to 2 bases, leaving 4 bases not matched to a gene. Looked up from germline, CDR1 is MNHEY and CDR2 is SVGEGT. The CDR3 runs 14 residues. The CDR3 protein is CASSSTGGNQPQHF. Written as DNA, the CDR3 is TGTGCCAGCAGCAGCACAGGGGGCAATCAGCCCCAGCATTTT.

J is TRBJ1-1 and V is TRBV20-1, with TRBD1 as a possible D gene (5 bases). Germline lookup yields CDR1 DFQATT and CDR2 SNEGSKA (reference sequence). This CDR3 has 9 residues. The DNA for the CDR3 is TGCAGCCCAGGGATAGAAGCTTTCTTT. It is translated as CSPGIEAFF.

V gene TRBV19 combines with J gene TRBJ1-5; 8 bases match TRBD1. The V and J ends lost 10 bases and 6 bases, in that order; junction bases with no gene match: 11. The CDR3 extends over 14 amino acids. Germline CDR1 and CDR2: LNHDA and SQIVND (reference sequence). CDR3 nucleotides: TGTGCCACCAATCTACAGGGGGGGGGTCAGCCCCAGCATTTT. It codes for CATNLQGGGQPQHF.

This clone is a singleton in its sample. The J gene is TRBJ1-1, the V gene TRBV6-5; D not resolved. This CDR3 contains 11 residues. V lost 4 bases and J 5 bases, leaving 5 bases between the germline ends. The germline V gene has CDR1 MNHEY and CDR2 SVGAGI. This chain's CDR3 is CASSFGTEAFF. In DNA, the CDR3 is TGTGCCAGCAGTTTCGGGACTGAAGCTTTCTTT.

The chain is built from TRBV10-1 and TRBJ1-1; D is unresolved. The germline V gene encodes CDR1 WNHNN and CDR2 SYGVQD (reference sequence). V was pared by 2 bases and J by 8 bases, with 9 bases between. The CDR3 is 12 residues long. In nucleotides, the CDR3 is TGCGCCAGCAGTGAGAATGGAGGGGAAGCTTTCTTT. Translation gives CASSENGGEAFF.

The chain is built from TRBV15 and TRBJ1-6, with a tentative D call TRBD1 (6 bases). V lost 0 bases, J lost 6 bases, and 9 bases lay in between. The CDR3 has 15 residues. Per germline, CDR1 LNHNV and CDR2 YYDKDF (reference sequence). The CDR3 DNA sequence: TGTGCCACCAGCAGAGATGGACAGAGTAATTCACCCCTCCACTTT. Residues: CATSRDGQSNSPLHF.

V usage is TRBV7-9 and J usage is TRBJ1-1; D may be TRBD1 (6 bases). With 3 bases removed from V and 6 bases from J, the gap between germline ends came to 14 bases. The CDR3 sequence is 14 residues long. In germline, CDR1 is SEHNR, CDR2 FQNEAQ (reference sequence). The CDR3 reads CASSLGQGFPEAFF. The CDR3 DNA reads TGTGCCAGCAGCTTGGGGCAGGGGTTCCCTGAAGCTTTCTTT.

The chain couples TRBV5-4 to TRBJ1-1, with D tentatively TRBD1 (5 bases). The V gene's germline CDR1 is SGHNT and CDR2 YYREEE (reference sequence). V lost 4 bases and J lost 4, with 20 bases in between. There are 16 residues in the CDR3. CDR3 in DNA: TGTGCCAGCAGCCCGGAACCAGGGAGGGTGAGCACTGAAGCTTTCTTT. It is translated as CASSPEPGRVSTEAFF.

V is TRBV6-5 and J is TRBJ1-1, with D possibly matching TRBD1 (6 bases). V was cut by 6 bases and J by 1 base, with 15 bases left in between. This CDR3 is 15 amino acids long. CDR1 and CDR2 (germline): MNHEY, SVGAGI. CDR3 nucleotide sequence: TGTGCCAGCAGCTCGGGACACCTCACGAACACTGAAGCTTTCTTT. As protein: CASSSGHLTNTEAFF.

The chain combines TRBV7-9 with TRBJ2-7; possible D gene TRBD2, 5 bases. The CDR3 is made up of 12 amino acids. Germline V gene data show CDR1 as SEHNR and CDR2 as FQNEAQ (reference sequence). V shed 1 base and J shed 11 bases, with 12 bases lying between them. The chain's CDR3 is CASSLEGGSKYF. In DNA, the CDR3 is TGTGCCAGCAGCTTAGAAGGAGGATCGAAGTACTTC.

This rearrangement joins TRBV5-4 to TRBJ2-4, with TRBD1 matching 8 bases. Germline CDR1 and CDR2: SGHNT and YYREEE (reference sequence). This CDR3 spans 15 amino acids. The junction had 6 bases not matched to a gene; V was cut back by 0 bases and J by 7 bases. The CDR3 loop is CASSLVGQGANIQYF. The CDR3 DNA reads TGTGCCAGCAGCTTGGTAGGGCAGGGGGCGAACATTCAGTACTTC.

The rearrangement joins TRBV18 to TRBJ2-3, with 8 bases fitting TRBD2. After removal of 3 bases from V and 5 bases from J, the junction contained 4 bases not matched to a gene. The CDR3 has 14 residues. The germline V gene encodes CDR1 KGHSH and CDR2 LQKENI. Here the CDR3 reads CASSPSGGRDTQYF. The CDR3, as DNA: TGTGCCAGCTCACCCTCGGGGGGGAGAGATACGCAGTATTTT.

The V call is TRBV19, the J call TRBJ1-6; tentatively, D is TRBD1 (5 bases). V lost 1 base to trimming and J lost 0 bases, with 10 bases between them. The CDR3 is 17 residues long. Per the germline V gene, CDR1 is LNHDA and CDR2 is SQIVND (reference sequence). The CDR3 sequence is CASSIGQGVSYNSPLHF. CDR3 sequence (DNA): TGTGCCAGTAGTATAGGTCAGGGCGTCTCCTATAATTCACCCCTCCACTTT.

This clone came up once. The chain is built from TRBV12-3 or TRBV12-4 and TRBJ1-2, with unresolved D. The V end was cut by 3 bases, the J end by 3 bases, with 8 bases between. This CDR3 has 13 residues. The CDR3, as DNA: TGTGCCAGCAGTTTCTCTTATGACTATGGCTACACCTTC. Translation gives CASSFSYDYGYTF.

CDR3: CASSLEGFGQPQHF. CDR3 nucleotides: TGTGCCAGCAGCTTGGAGGGGTTCGGTCAGCCCCAGCATTTT. V usage is TRBV5-8 and J usage is TRBJ1-5; TRBD1 might be the D (5 bases). This CDR3 is built from 14 residues. Germline CDR1 and CDR2: SGHTS and YDEGEE. V was trimmed by 0 bases and J by 6 bases, leaving 10 bases between them.

The chain uses TRBV30 and TRBJ1-5; 7 nucleotides match TRBD1. J was trimmed by 4 bases and V by 1 base; bases with no gene match: 7. From germline, CDR1 is GTSNPN and CDR2 SVGIG (reference sequence). CDR3 length: 15 amino acids. The CDR3 DNA sequence: TGTGCCTGGAGTGGCCGGGACAGACCAAATCAGCCCCAGCATTTT. Protein sequence: CAWSGRDRPNQPQHF.

CDR3 loop: CASSLGTGGALSNYGYTF. The CDR3 DNA follows: TGTGCCAGCAGTCTCGGGACAGGGGGCGCGCTTTCTAACTATGGCTACACCTTC. The gene calls are TRBV6-6 and TRBJ1-2; 12 bases map to TRBD1. This CDR3 is 18 amino acids long. Germline V gene data show CDR1 as MNHNY and CDR2 as SVGAGI (reference sequence). The J segment lost 0 bases and the V segment lost 5 bases, leaving 10 bases of the junction unmatched.

The chain employs TRBV28 and TRBJ2-5; 8 bases line up with TRBD2. The length of the CDR3 is 17 residues. Trimming removed 3 bases from V and 4 bases from J; junction bases left unmatched: 13. In germline, CDR1 is MDHEN, CDR2 SYDVKM. CDR3 amino acids: CASSLVAGFRGGETQYF. The CDR3 DNA reads TGTGCCAGCAGTTTGGTAGCGGGGTTTAGGGGAGGAGAGACCCAGTACTTC.

The chain employs TRBV7-2 and TRBJ2-7; a possible D gene is TRBD2 (7 bases). The CDR3 spans 14 residues. From germline, CDR1 is SGHTA and CDR2 FQGNSA. V lost 6 bases and J 3 bases, leaving 15 bases between the germline ends. The DNA for the CDR3 is TGTGCCAGCAGGGAGGGGGGGATAGTCTACGAGCAGTACTTC. It specifies CASREGGIVYEQYF.

In this sample, this clone turned up once. This chain links TRBV5-4 with TRBJ1-2, with a possible D match to TRBD1 (5 bases). V was pared by 1 base and J by 0 bases, with 7 bases between. The CDR3 runs to 14 residues. Per the germline V gene, CDR1 is SGHNT and CDR2 is YYREEE (reference sequence). CDR3: CASSLPGANYGYTF. In DNA, the CDR3 is TGTGCCAGCAGCTTGCCGGGGGCTAACTATGGCTACACCTTC.

This clone was observed a few times. The chain links TRBV6-5 to TRBJ2-7; D might be TRBD2 (6 bases). With 5 bases removed from V and 0 bases from J, the gap between germline ends came to 8 bases. Germline loops: CDR1 MNHEY, CDR2 SVGAGI. The CDR3 loop spans 13 amino acids. The CDR3 DNA is TGTGCCAGCAGTACCGGGGGCTCCTACGAGCAGTACTTC. This codes for CASSTGGSYEQYF.

The rearrangement joins TRBV6-5 to TRBJ1-1, with TRBD1 matching 9 bases. The CDR3 spans 15 residues. CDR1 MNHEY and CDR2 SVGAGI come from the germline V gene. V shed 6 bases, J shed 3 bases, and the junction held 8 bases outside the gene matches. CDR3 protein: CASRHRGLMDTEAFF. CDR3 sequence (DNA): TGTGCCAGCAGACACAGGGGGCTGATGGACACTGAAGCTTTCTTT.

For the CDR3, the DNA is TGTGCCAGCAGCCAATCCCTCGCGGGAAACACCATATATTTT. This sequence encodes CASSQSLAGNTIYF. V is TRBV3-1 (or the pseudogene TRBV3-2) and J is TRBJ1-3; no definite D call. The V end was cut by 2 bases, the J end by 4 bases, with 9 bases between. Germline loops: CDR1 LGHDT, CDR2 YNNKEL (reference sequence). The CDR3 extends over 14 amino acids.

V gene TRBV11-2 combines with J gene TRBJ2-1; 9 bases match TRBD2. Losses at the gene ends were 6 bases for V and 0 bases for J; bases not matched to a gene: 0. Germline V lookup: CDR1 SGHAT, CDR2 FQNNGV. There are 14 residues in the CDR3. The CDR3 reads CASRRGGSYNEQFF. The CDR3 DNA sequence: TGTGCCAGCAGGCGGGGGGGCTCCTACAATGAGCAGTTCTTC.

The DNA of the CDR3 is TGTGCCAGCTCACCACAGGGGGTTCCTAACTATGGCTACACCTTC. Translating it yields CASSPQGVPNYGYTF. The chain combines TRBV18 with TRBJ1-2; tentatively, D is TRBD1 (6 bases). CDR3 length: 15 residues. Trimming removed 1 base at V and 0 bases at J, with 9 bases between. Germline-derived CDR1 and CDR2 are KGHSH and LQKENI. Looking up the rest from reference TRBV18 and TRBJ1-2 gives the full variable domain: NAGVMQNPRHLVRRRGQEARLRCSPMKGHSHVYWYRQLPEEGLKFMVYLQKENIIDESGMPKERFSAEFPKEGPSILRIQQVVRGDSAAYFCASSPQGVPNYGYTFGSGTRLTVV.

V gene TRBV6-5 combines with J gene TRBJ1-1; possibly TRBD1 for D (5 bases). Germline CDR1 MNHEY, CDR2 SVGAGI. Trimming shortened V by 2 bases and J by 0 bases, and 7 bases separated the two germline ends. This CDR3 comprises 14 residues. The CDR3 is CASSYQGLNTEAFF. Written as DNA, the CDR3 is TGTGCCAGCAGTTACCAGGGATTGAACACTGAAGCTTTCTTT.

V usage is TRBV12-5 and J usage is TRBJ2-1; D not certain. The germline V gene has CDR1 LGHNT and CDR2 FRNRAP. The V end was cut by 0 bases, the J end by 7 bases, with 4 bases between. This CDR3 contains 12 residues. CDR3 sequence reads: CASGLVRNEQFF. The CDR3 DNA sequence: TGTGCTAGTGGTTTGGTTCGGAATGAGCAGTTCTTC.